The clone carrying this TCR beta chain was picked up many times. These data come from a study of low-dose radiotherapy and immunotherapy resistance in tumors. About the research overall: With fractions of 0.5 Gy given every 2 weeks, Cohort 1 accumulated a total of 6.5 Gy. Individuals in Cohort 2 had 1 Gy per fraction every two weeks, adding up to 13 Gy over 26 weeks. The 200 mg/m2 dose of intravenous cyclophosphamide was given every two weeks, one day before radiation and immunotherapy.

Germline V gene data show CDR1 as MDHEN and CDR2 as SYDVKM. CDR3 length equals 15 residues. The ends were cut back, 7 bases at V and 3 bases at J, with 18 bases in the middle. Time point noted: after trial treatment. Treatment specified: LDRT plus nivolumab, ipilimumab, low-dose cyclophosphamide and aspirin (RACIN trial). Covering alpha and beta chains, TRAV- and TRBV-specific primers were used for the first-strand cDNA. TCRs were put through around 20 PCR cycles of amplification with Phusion. A constant-region primer and the V-primer adapter served as the primer pair. TCRdb passed the reads through MiXCR, listing each CDR3 protein once. The sample shows tens of thousands of distinct CDR3 sequences, 25% of them seen only once.

The TCR originated in a male donor with prostate cancer. The genes are TRBV28 and TRBJ2-5; D is perhaps TRBD2 (5 bases). Sequences were derived from PBMCs, sampled after low-dose radiotherapy plus immunotherapy. CDR3 DNA sequence: TGTGCCAGCACCAAACCACACAACGGGGAAGAGACCCAGTACTTC. It yields the protein CASTKPHNGEETQYF.